Below are 6 T cell receptor beta chains sequenced from a single sample in a study of blood T cell repertoires in COVID-19. Sequenced by immunoSEQ multiplex PCR; TCRdb stores in-frame clones only, minus some. Of approximately 180,000 clones in the sample, about 91% are singletons; the top ten hold about 1.4%. Sequences were obtained from peripheral blood. The receptors derive from a woman aged 45-60 years with acute or convalescent COVID-19.

This chain joins TRBV6-6 and TRBJ1-5, with TRBD1 matching over 8 bases. This CDR3 is 12 amino acids long. Germline values: CDR1 MNHNY, CDR2 SVGAGI (reference sequence). The trim removed 7 bases at V and 11 bases at J, leaving 7 bases unmatched. CDR3 loop: CASTTTGAAQHF. The DNA of the CDR3 is TGTGCCAGCACTACGACAGGGGCAGCCCAGCATTTT.

This clone appeared a single time. The CDR3 loop reads CASSPSNTGELFF. CDR3 in DNA: TGTGCCAGCAGTCCATCGAACACCGGGGAGCTGTTTTTT. The chain links TRBV27 to TRBJ2-2; no definite D call. The length of the CDR3 is 13 residues. From germline, CDR1 is MNHEY and CDR2 SMNVEV (reference sequence). The ends were cut back, 5 bases at V and 0 bases at J, with 4 bases in the middle.

The chain joins TRBV11-3 to TRBJ1-1, with D hard to call. Germline V lookup: CDR1 SGHNT, CDR2 YENEEA. Deletions cut 3 bases from V and 3 bases from J, with 8 bases between. This CDR3 contains 13 residues. The CDR3 nucleotides are TGTGCCAGCAGCTTGGTGGCGGACACTGAAGCTTTCTTT. This codes for CASSLVADTEAFF.

The chain is built from TRBV28 and TRBJ2-3; D not resolved. This CDR3 is 14 amino acids long. V lost 1 base, J lost 1 base, and 6 bases lay in between. Germline CDR1 and CDR2: MDHEN and SYDVKM. The CDR3 bases are TGTGCCAGCAGTTTATATCCAGGCACAGATACGCAGTATTTT. Translating it yields CASSLYPGTDTQYF.

This rearrangement joins TRBV24-1 to TRBJ2-3; weak D call: TRBD1 (6 bases). Between the trimmed V and J ends, which lost 0 bases and 2 bases, there was a span of 8 bases. CDR1 and CDR2 (germline): KGHDR, SFDVKD. The CDR3 extends over 15 amino acids. The CDR3 bases are TGTGCCACCAGTGATTTGAACAGGGCCACAGATACGCAGTATTTT. Translating gives CATSDLNRATDTQYF.

The chain has TRBV12-5 and TRBJ2-2; D perhaps matches TRBD1 (5 bases). Trimming pared 3 bases from V and 2 bases from J, leaving 37 bases between. Germline lookup yields CDR1 LGHNT and CDR2 FRNRAP. This CDR3 contains 24 residues. CDR3 DNA sequence: TGTGCTAGTGGTTTTCTGAACAAGGGGAATATGACAGTGGTGTGGTCGGATAACACCGGGGAGCTGTTTTTT. This sequence encodes CASGFLNKGNMTVVWSDNTGELFF.